These 10 T cell receptor beta chains came from one sample sequenced in a study of cytomegalovirus exposure and HLA in healthy donors. It was with 60 Vbeta and 13 Jbeta primers that the PCR ran. Profiled with immunoSEQ multiplex PCR; TCRdb holds only in-frame clones, not every one. The data contain tens of thousands of clones, over 65% of them singletons. The sample comprised PBMCs. The origin of the receptors is a man in his fifties or sixties in good health and CMV-seronegative.

V and J are TRBV10-3 and TRBJ2-7, with TRBD2 identical over 14 bases. This CDR3 spans 16 amino acids. The V and J ends lost 6 bases and 3 bases, in that order; junction bases with no gene match: 7. CDR1 is ENHRY, CDR2 SYGVKD, per germline. The CDR3 region is CAISPGGLAGVYEQYF. DNA of the CDR3: TGTGCCATCAGCCCGGGGGGACTAGCGGGGGTCTACGAGCAGTACTTC.

CDR3: CASSFRTGAGSSTYEQYF. Here the CDR3 DNA reads TGTGCCAGTAGCTTCCGGACAGGGGCGGGAAGTTCTACCTACGAGCAGTACTTC. The chain carries TRBV19 and TRBJ2-7, with 9 bases fitting TRBD1. Germline loops: CDR1 LNHDA, CDR2 SQIVND (reference sequence). Germline trimming cut 6 bases from V and 2 bases from J; bases unmatched to any gene: 17. CDR3 length equals 18 residues.

This chain connects TRBV2 to TRBJ1-6, with TRBD1 as a possible D gene (6 bases). V gave up 6 bases and J gave up 10 bases, with 16 bases separating them. Germline-derived CDR1 and CDR2 are SNHLY and FYNNEI. The CDR3 covers 14 residues. The CDR3 reads CASSQQGERSPLHF. The CDR3 nucleotides read TGTGCCAGCAGCCAACAGGGCGAGCGATCACCCCTCCACTTT.

The chain links TRBV4-3 to TRBJ2-3; the D is unclear. V dropped 2 bases and J dropped 0 bases, with 9 bases sitting between them. The CDR3 length is 15 residues. The V gene's germline CDR1 is LGHNA and CDR2 YSLEER. In DNA, the CDR3 is TGCGCCAGCAGCCAATGGGCAGCTAGCACAGATACGCAGTATTTT. Its translation is CASSQWAASTDTQYF.

This clone turned up a few times. V gene TRBV4-1 combines with J gene TRBJ2-7; a weak D match, TRBD1 (5 bases). Trimming took off 0 bases at V and 2 bases at J, with 20 bases between the two ends. The CDR3 has 18 amino acids. Looked up from germline, CDR1 is MGHRA and CDR2 is YSYEKL. CDR3 coding DNA: TGCGCCAGCAGCCAAGATCTATTTTTACAGGACGCACCCTACGAGCAGTACTTC. Its protein is CASSQDLFLQDAPYEQYF.

The chain recombines TRBV4-3 with TRBJ2-3, with 10 bases fitting TRBD2. Per the germline V gene, CDR1 is LGHNA and CDR2 is YSLEER. The junction had 2 bases not matched to a gene; V was cut back by 3 bases and J by 2 bases. This CDR3 has 15 amino acids. DNA of the CDR3: TGCGCCAGCAGCCATACTAGCGGGGACACAGATACGCAGTATTTT. This translates into CASSHTSGDTDTQYF.

The genes are TRBV7-9 and TRBJ2-7; TRBD1 aligns across 9 bases. Germline CDR1 is SEHNR and CDR2 is FQNEAQ (reference sequence). With 5 bases clipped from V and 0 bases from J, the junction kept 5 bases outside the gene matches. The CDR3 is 15 amino acids. DNA for the CDR3: TGTGCCAGCAGCATATGGACAGGGGTCTCCTACGAGCAGTACTTC. It yields the protein CASSIWTGVSYEQYF.

The rearrangement links TRBV9 to TRBJ1-1; TRBD1 aligns across 8 bases. Trimming at V came to 3 bases and at J to 4 bases, leaving 8 bases not matched to a gene. CDR1 SGDLS and CDR2 YYNGEE come from the germline V gene. This CDR3 contains 15 residues. The CDR3 DNA sequence: TGTGCCAGCAGCGCCGTCCAGGGGGCGTCCACTGAAGCTTTCTTT. The encoded protein is CASSAVQGASTEAFF.

The chain links TRBV6-6 to TRBJ1-4, with 8 nucleotides matching TRBD1. CDR3 length equals 15 residues. Trimming took 5 bases from V and 1 from J; bases not matched to a gene: 3. Germline V lookup: CDR1 MNHNY, CDR2 SVGAGI (reference sequence). CDR3 sequence: CASSPGGLTNEKLFF. CDR3 DNA: TGTGCCAGCAGTCCAGGGGGCTTAACTAATGAAAAACTGTTTTTT.

This chain joins TRBV28 and TRBJ2-7; 12 positions match TRBD2. Germline CDR1 is MDHEN and CDR2 is SYDVKM. The CDR3 covers 16 residues. J lost 0 bases, V lost 4 bases, and 4 bases had no gene match. Here the CDR3 reads CASSSPSGGVSYEQYF. CDR3 bases: TGTGCCAGCAGTTCGCCTAGCGGGGGGGTCTCCTACGAGCAGTACTTC. The full variable domain, rest sourced from reference TRBV28 and TRBJ2-7, is DVKVTQSSRYLVKRTGEKVFLECVQDMDHENMFWYRQDPGLGLRLIYFSYDVKMKEKGDIPEGYSVSREKKERFSLILESASTNQTSMYLCASSSPSGGVSYEQYFGPGTRLTVT.